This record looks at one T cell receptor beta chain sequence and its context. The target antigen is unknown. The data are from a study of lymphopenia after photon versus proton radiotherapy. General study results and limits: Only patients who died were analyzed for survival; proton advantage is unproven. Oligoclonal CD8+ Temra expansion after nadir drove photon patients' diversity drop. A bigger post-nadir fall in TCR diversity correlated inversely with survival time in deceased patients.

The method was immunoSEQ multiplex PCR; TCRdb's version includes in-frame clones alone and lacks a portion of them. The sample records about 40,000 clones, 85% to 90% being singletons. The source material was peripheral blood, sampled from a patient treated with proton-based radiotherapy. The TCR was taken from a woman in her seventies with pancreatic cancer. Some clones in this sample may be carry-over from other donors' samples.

CDR3 sequence (DNA): TGTGCCAGCTCACCAATGGGGGGAAGCTCCTACGAGCAGTACTTC. Translation: CASSPMGGSSYEQYF. The genes are TRBV18 and TRBJ2-7, with D possibly matching TRBD2 (6 bases). V was clipped by 2 bases and J by 0 bases, with 11 bases between them. The CDR3 is made up of 15 amino acids. Looked up from germline, CDR1 is KGHSH and CDR2 is LQKENI.